The sequence of this TCR beta chain was determined in a study of T cells after yellow fever vaccination. TCRdb re-analysed the 5' RACE reads in MiXCR, keeping a single row per CDR3 protein. The top ten clones hold about 42% of a sample with 100,000 to 150,000 distinct CDR3 sequences, nearly 15% of them seen once. The table lists this clonotype with a few counts. Its antigen is undetermined. Germline V gene data show CDR1 as SGHRS and CDR2 as YFSETQ. V trimming: 0 bases; J trimming: 4 bases; junction bases outside the gene matches: 5. The CDR3 covers 16 residues. Study results and limitations: Peaking on day 5 versus 15, the secondary response was faster but weaker. At under 97% for CD4 and just over 85% for CD8, most primary-vaccination clones showed up again after the booster.

This sample comprised CD8+ T cells sorted from PBMCs, obtained 5 days after the yellow fever booster vaccination. The gene calls are TRBV5-1 and TRBJ2-1; 9 bases are a match to TRBD1. The source is a man aged 18 to 30 who received the YFV17D yellow fever vaccine. CDR3 DNA: TGCGCCAGCAGCTTGGGGTCGGGACAGGGATACAATGAGCAGTTCTTC. This gives the protein CASSLGSGQGYNEQFF.